Listed below are T cell receptor beta chains from one sample, sequenced in a study of graft-versus-host responses after intestinal transplantation. Their recognized antigens are unknown. Only in-frame clones appear in the TCRdb table, and some are missing; sequencing was by immunoSEQ multiplex PCR. This sample has over 90,000 clones; more than 85% occur once, and the top ten carry approximately 1.2%. The sequenced sample was unstimulated CD8+ T cells sorted from spleen or lymph node cells, obtained before intestinal transplant. The origin of the receptors is a human donor who received an intestinal transplant. Each CDR3 is given with its conserved first and last residue. The D gene is left open where the match is weak. Clone sizes are given selectively: once, few, many, or a class where the clone is expanded.

d_gene: TRBD2
abundance: -
j_gene: TRBJ2-1
v_gene: TRBV6-5
CDR3aa: CASSSAGGLGNEQFF
CDR3nt: TGTGCCAGCAGTTCGGCGGGGGGGCTGGGCAATGAGCAGTTCTTC

d_gene: -
abundance: -
j_gene: TRBJ1-1
v_gene: TRBV7-6
CDR3aa: CASSLGGGWNTEAFF
CDR3nt: TGTGCCAGCAGCTTAGGGGGGGGTTGGAACACTGAAGCTTTCTTT

d_gene: -
abundance: -
j_gene: TRBJ1-4
v_gene: TRBV5-6
CDR3aa: CASSLAGSEKLFF
CDR3nt: TGTGCCAGCAGCTTGGCAGGGAGCGAAAAACTGTTTTTT

d_gene: -
abundance: -
j_gene: TRBJ1-2
v_gene: TRBV4-1
CDR3aa: CASSPQLMGQPSGYTF
CDR3nt: TGCGCCAGCAGCCCCCAACTGATGGGACAACCGTCTGGCTACACCTTC

d_gene: TRBD1
abundance: -
j_gene: TRBJ2-1
v_gene: TRBV19
CDR3aa: CASSTGTVYNEQFF
CDR3nt: TGTGCCAGTAGTACCGGGACAGTTTACAATGAGCAGTTCTTC

d_gene: -
abundance: -
j_gene: TRBJ2-1
v_gene: TRBV19
CDR3aa: CASSILSSDYNEQFF
CDR3nt: TGTGCCAGTAGTATCCTTTCTAGCGACTACAATGAGCAGTTCTTC

d_gene: -
abundance: -
j_gene: TRBJ1-2
v_gene: TRBV10-3
CDR3aa: CAISTLVGSYGYTF
CDR3nt: TGTGCCATCAGCACTCTGGTTGGGTCCTATGGCTACACCTTC

d_gene: TRBD2
abundance: -
j_gene: TRBJ2-3
v_gene: TRBV19
CDR3aa: CARRGGGTDTQYF
CDR3nt: TGTGCCAGGCGGGGGGGCGGCACAGATACGCAGTATTTT

d_gene: -
abundance: -
j_gene: TRBJ2-7
v_gene: TRBV4-1
CDR3aa: CASSQEPTHEQYF
CDR3nt: TGCGCCAGCAGCCAAGAGCCGACTCACGAGCAGTACTTC

d_gene: -
abundance: -
j_gene: TRBJ2-1
v_gene: TRBV13
CDR3aa: CASSLPSTDEQFF
CDR3nt: TGTGCCAGCAGCTTGCCATCGACAGACGAGCAGTTCTTC

d_gene: TRBD1
abundance: -
j_gene: TRBJ1-2
v_gene: TRBV5-6
CDR3aa: CASTQGTVGQANYGYTF
CDR3nt: TGTGCCAGCACCCAAGGGACAGTTGGTCAGGCAAACTATGGCTACACCTTC

d_gene: -
abundance: -
j_gene: TRBJ1-5
v_gene: TRBV9
CDR3aa: CASSVGTALGQPQHF
CDR3nt: TGTGCCAGCAGCGTAGGGACGGCTCTCGGTCAGCCCCAGCATTTT

d_gene: -
abundance: -
j_gene: TRBJ1-2
v_gene: TRBV29-1
CDR3aa: CSVVAGDGYTF
CDR3nt: TGCAGCGTTGTGGCGGGGGATGGCTACACCTTC

d_gene: -
abundance: -
j_gene: TRBJ1-5
v_gene: TRBV19
CDR3aa: CASSRLGGHSNQPQHF
CDR3nt: TGTGCCAGTAGTAGACTCGGAGGTCATAGCAATCAGCCCCAGCATTTT

d_gene: -
abundance: -
j_gene: TRBJ2-1
v_gene: TRBV6-4
CDR3aa: CASSVLAGYNEQFF
CDR3nt: TGTGCCAGCAGTGTCCTAGCAGGGTACAATGAGCAGTTCTTC

d_gene: TRBD2
abundance: -
j_gene: TRBJ2-7
v_gene: TRBV5-4
CDR3aa: CASSLETSGPYEQYF
CDR3nt: TGTGCCAGCAGCTTGGAAACTAGCGGGCCCTACGAGCAGTACTTC

d_gene: -
abundance: once
j_gene: TRBJ1-2
v_gene: TRBV19
CDR3aa: CASSTRTDYGYTF
CDR3nt: TGTGCCAGTAGTACCCGGACAGACTATGGCTACACCTTC

d_gene: -
abundance: -
j_gene: TRBJ1-1
v_gene: TRBV2
CDR3aa: CARSSAEAFF
CDR3nt: TGTGCCAGGTCCTCTGCTGAAGCTTTCTTT

d_gene: TRBD1
abundance: -
j_gene: TRBJ2-5
v_gene: TRBV4-1
CDR3aa: CASSLWTGQETQYF
CDR3nt: TGCGCCAGCAGCCTATGGACAGGCCAAGAGACCCAGTACTTC

d_gene: TRBD2
abundance: -
j_gene: TRBJ2-3
v_gene: TRBV5-1
CDR3aa: CASSYTSGGGSDTQYF
CDR3nt: TGCGCCAGCAGCTACACAAGCGGGGGTGGCTCAGATACGCAGTATTTT

d_gene: -
abundance: -
j_gene: TRBJ1-2
v_gene: TRBV6-1
CDR3aa: CASSKPGVVGYTF
CDR3nt: TGTGCCAGCAGTAAACCGGGAGTGGTTGGCTACACCTTC

d_gene: TRBD1
abundance: -
j_gene: TRBJ2-2
v_gene: TRBV13
CDR3aa: CASSPTTEPGQRSNTGELFF
CDR3nt: TGTGCCAGCAGCCCCACGACAGAACCGGGACAGAGGTCGAACACCGGGGAGCTGTTTTTT

d_gene: TRBD1
abundance: -
j_gene: TRBJ2-7
v_gene: TRBV5-6
CDR3aa: CASSPLDRPYSYEQYF
CDR3nt: TGTGCCAGCAGCCCCTTGGACAGGCCTTACTCCTACGAGCAGTACTTC

d_gene: -
abundance: -
j_gene: TRBJ1-1
v_gene: TRBV6-6
CDR3aa: CASSYSVEAFF
CDR3nt: TGTGCCAGCAGTTACTCGGTTGAAGCTTTCTTT

d_gene: -
abundance: -
j_gene: TRBJ2-2
v_gene: TRBV29-1
CDR3aa: CSVGKGESTGELFF
CDR3nt: TGCAGCGTTGGGAAGGGGGAGAGCACCGGGGAGCTGTTTTTT

d_gene: TRBD2
abundance: -
j_gene: TRBJ2-1
v_gene: TRBV5-1
CDR3aa: CASSLTGLAGGPYNEQFF
CDR3nt: TGCGCCAGCAGCTTGACGGGACTAGCGGGGGGCCCTTACAATGAGCAGTTCTTC

d_gene: TRBD1
abundance: -
j_gene: TRBJ2-1
v_gene: TRBV11-3
CDR3aa: CASSIRTGGYNEQFF
CDR3nt: TGTGCCAGCAGCATAAGGACAGGGGGCTACAATGAGCAGTTCTTC

d_gene: TRBD2
abundance: -
j_gene: TRBJ2-5
v_gene: TRBV5-4
CDR3aa: CASSSFAGGQETQYF
CDR3nt: TGTGCCAGCAGCTCCTTCGCGGGGGGGCAAGAGACCCAGTACTTC

d_gene: TRBD1
abundance: -
j_gene: TRBJ2-7
v_gene: TRBV5-4
CDR3aa: CASSLGTGRNEQYF
CDR3nt: TGTGCCAGCAGCTTGGGGACAGGTAGGAACGAGCAGTACTTC

d_gene: TRBD1
abundance: -
j_gene: TRBJ2-7
v_gene: TRBV27
CDR3aa: CASSLAGTGSYEQYF
CDR3nt: TGTGCCAGCAGTTTAGCCGGGACAGGGTCCTACGAGCAGTACTTC

d_gene: TRBD1
abundance: once
j_gene: TRBJ2-7
v_gene: TRBV11-2
CDR3aa: CASSLEVGIRDRDYEQYF
CDR3nt: TGTGCCAGCAGCTTAGAAGTCGGAATAAGGGACAGGGACTACGAGCAGTACTTC

d_gene: -
abundance: -
j_gene: TRBJ2-1
v_gene: TRBV11-1
CDR3aa: CASSLVGQENEQFF
CDR3nt: TGTGCCAGCAGCTTAGTAGGGCAAGAGAATGAGCAGTTCTTC

d_gene: TRBD2
abundance: once
j_gene: TRBJ2-3
v_gene: TRBV5-6
CDR3aa: CASSLDSTSGGTDTQYF
CDR3nt: TGTGCCAGCAGCTTGGACTCGACTAGCGGGGGAACAGATACGCAGTATTTT

d_gene: -
abundance: -
j_gene: TRBJ2-7
v_gene: TRBV11-2
CDR3aa: CASSPRGGTYEQYF
CDR3nt: TGTGCCAGCAGCCCCCGGGGCGGAACCTACGAGCAGTACTTC

d_gene: -
abundance: -
j_gene: TRBJ1-2
v_gene: TRBV7-8
CDR3aa: CASSLGQSNYGYTF
CDR3nt: TGTGCCAGCAGCTTAGGACAATCCAACTATGGCTACACCTTC

d_gene: TRBD2
abundance: once
j_gene: TRBJ2-1
v_gene: TRBV10-2
CDR3aa: CASSETSGAYSSYNEQFF
CDR3nt: TGCGCCAGCAGTGAGACTAGCGGGGCGTACTCCTCCTACAATGAGCAGTTCTTC

d_gene: -
abundance: -
j_gene: TRBJ1-4
v_gene: TRBV29-1
CDR3aa: CSVVGLAGKLFF
CDR3nt: TGCAGCGTTGTGGGCTTGGCAGGAAAACTGTTTTTT

d_gene: TRBD1
abundance: once
j_gene: TRBJ1-2
v_gene: TRBV4-1
CDR3aa: CASSEDRGFNYGYTF
CDR3nt: TGCGCCAGCAGCGAAGACAGGGGCTTTAACTATGGCTACACCTTC

d_gene: TRBD1
abundance: -
j_gene: TRBJ1-4
v_gene: TRBV4-1
CDR3aa: CASSQKAPGQGDRGKLFF
CDR3nt: TGCGCCAGCAGCCAAAAGGCCCCGGGACAGGGGGATCGAGGTAAACTGTTTTTT

d_gene: -
abundance: -
j_gene: TRBJ1-4
v_gene: TRBV2
CDR3aa: CASSAPGNEKLFF
CDR3nt: TGTGCCAGCAGTGCTCCAGGGAACGAAAAACTGTTTTTT

d_gene: -
abundance: once
j_gene: TRBJ1-4
v_gene: TRBV5-8
CDR3aa: CASSPGFWTDLLGEKLFF
CDR3nt: TGTGCCAGCAGCCCGGGATTTTGGACCGACCTTCTGGGTGAAAAACTGTTTTTT

d_gene: -
abundance: -
j_gene: TRBJ2-7
v_gene: TRBV7-8
CDR3aa: CASSLAGVHEQYF
CDR3nt: TGTGCCAGCAGCTTAGCAGGGGTCCACGAGCAGTACTTC

d_gene: -
abundance: -
j_gene: TRBJ1-1
v_gene: TRBV13
CDR3aa: CASSLGGEAFF
CDR3nt: TGTGCCAGCAGCTTAGGGGGTGAAGCTTTCTTT

d_gene: -
abundance: -
j_gene: TRBJ2-7
v_gene: TRBV4-1
CDR3aa: CASSRGPSGSEQYF
CDR3nt: TGCGCCAGCAGCCGTGGGCCCAGCGGTTCCGAGCAGTACTTC

d_gene: -
abundance: few
j_gene: TRBJ2-7
v_gene: TRBV7-9
CDR3aa: CACRADGTSYEQYF
CDR3nt: TGTGCCTGCAGGGCTGACGGGACCTCCTACGAGCAGTACTTC